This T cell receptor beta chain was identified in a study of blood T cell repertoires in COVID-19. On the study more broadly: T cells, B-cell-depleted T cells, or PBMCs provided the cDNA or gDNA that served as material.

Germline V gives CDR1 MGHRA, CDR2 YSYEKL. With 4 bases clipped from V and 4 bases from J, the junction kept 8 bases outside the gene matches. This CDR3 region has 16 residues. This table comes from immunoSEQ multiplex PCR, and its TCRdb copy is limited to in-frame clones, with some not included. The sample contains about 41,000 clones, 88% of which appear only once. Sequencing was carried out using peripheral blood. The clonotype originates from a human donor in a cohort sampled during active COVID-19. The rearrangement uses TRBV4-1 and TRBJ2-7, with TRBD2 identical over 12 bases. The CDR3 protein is CASSPSTSGSGYEQYF. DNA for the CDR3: TGCGCCAGCAGCCCGTCGACTAGCGGGAGCGGGTACGAGCAGTACTTC.